This passage covers 26 T cell receptor beta chains from one sample sequenced in a study of vaccination and CD4 T cells after COVID-19. This sample's treatment: approximately 11-day PBMC culture with coronavirus spike peptide pools or control peptides (ViraFEST assay). The assay that was used to sequence DNA from cultured CD4+ T cells was the Oncomine TCR Beta short-read assay. TCRdb reprocessed the PCR reads via MiXCR and lists one record per CDR3 protein. This table has approximately 20,000 distinct CDR3 sequences, roughly 50% appearing once. For these receptors, no antigen is known. Sequencing was done on a sample of CD4+ T cells from blood, cultured in vitro. The receptors originated from a human donor who had recovered from COVID-19.

V usage is TRBV6-2 or TRBV6-3 and J usage is TRBJ2-7; D possibly matches TRBD1 or TRBD2 (5 bases each). Per germline, CDR1 MNHEY and CDR2 SVGEGT. This CDR3 contains 13 residues. The V end was cut by 6 bases, the J end by 3 bases, with 12 bases between. The CDR3 DNA reads TGTGCCAGCAGCCTCGTGGGGGTCTACGAGCAGTACTTC. Amino acid sequence: CASSLVGVYEQYF.

V gene TRBV28 combines with J gene TRBJ1-2; 7 bases align to TRBD1. The CDR3 is 12 residues long. Germline CDR1 MDHEN, CDR2 SYDVKM. The junction had 5 bases not matched to a gene; V was cut back by 8 bases and J by 5 bases. CDR3 nucleotides: TGTGCCAGCCGGACAGGAGGATATGGCTACACCTTC. Encoded protein: CASRTGGYGYTF.

The CDR3 DNA is TGTGCCAGCAGTTACGCAGGGTCCTACGAGCAGTACTTC. Translated: CASSYAGSYEQYF. V usage is TRBV6-5 and J usage is TRBJ2-7, with D tentatively TRBD1 (5 bases). This CDR3 contains 13 residues. Per the germline V gene, CDR1 is MNHEY and CDR2 is SVGAGI. With 2 bases removed from V and 1 base from J, the gap between germline ends came to 6 bases.

The rearrangement uses TRBV6-5 and TRBJ1-6; D possibly corresponds to TRBD1 (6 bases). Trimming pared 0 bases from V and 8 bases from J, leaving 11 bases between. Germline CDR1 MNHEY, CDR2 SVGAGI. The length of the CDR3 is 15 residues. Written as DNA, the CDR3 is TGTGCCAGCAGTTACTCGAGACAGGCGGATTCACCCCTCCACTTT. Residues: CASSYSRQADSPLHF.

The chain carries TRBV7-2 and TRBJ1-2, with D uncertain. This CDR3 comprises 12 residues. Per the germline V gene, CDR1 is SGHTA and CDR2 is FQGNSA. The V gene lost 1 base and the J gene lost 4 bases, with 4 bases spanning the gap. CDR3 protein: CASSLEVYGYTF. The CDR3 DNA follows: TGTGCCAGCAGCTTAGAGGTCTATGGCTACACCTTC.

The chain combines TRBV7-2 with TRBJ2-6; D may correspond to TRBD1 or TRBD2 (5 bases each). The V gene's germline CDR1 is SGHTA and CDR2 FQGNSA. V was clipped by 4 bases and J by 2 bases, with 12 bases between them. The CDR3 runs to 16 residues. The CDR3 loop reads CASSSLGRAGANVLTF. CDR3 coding DNA: TGTGCCAGCAGCTCACTAGGCAGGGCTGGGGCCAACGTCCTGACTTTC. Drawing the rest from reference TRBV7-2 and TRBJ2-6, the complete variable domain is GAGVSQSPSNKVTEKGKDVELRCDPISGHTALYWYRQSLGQGLEFLIYFQGNSAPDKSGLPSDRFSAERTGGSVSTLTIQRTQQEDSAVYLCASSSLGRAGANVLTFGAGSRLTVL.

The chain recombines TRBV24-1 with TRBJ1-5, with D unresolved. The CDR3 totals 14 residues. Germline CDR1 reads KGHDR; CDR2 reads SFDVKD. V dropped 5 bases and J dropped 3 bases, with 10 bases sitting between them. The CDR3 sequence: CATSGAFDNQPQHF. The DNA for the CDR3 is TGTGCCACCAGTGGAGCTTTCGACAATCAGCCCCAGCATTTT.

In this sample, this clonotype turned up a few times. V and J are TRBV2 and TRBJ1-2; 7 nucleotides match TRBD1. Trimming took 7 bases from V and 4 from J; bases not matched to a gene: 6. The CDR3 spans 13 residues. Germline V gene sequence: CDR1 SNHLY, CDR2 FYNNEI. CDR3 sequence reads: CASTRTGGYGYTF. The CDR3 DNA reads as TGTGCCAGCACCAGGACAGGCGGCTATGGCTACACCTTC.

This clonotype counts as large. The chain employs TRBV20-1 and TRBJ2-7; 11 bases are shared with TRBD2. Germline assignment: CDR1 DFQATT and CDR2 SNEGSKA (reference sequence). The CDR3 loop spans 14 amino acids. V shed 4 bases, J shed 6 bases, and the junction held 8 bases outside the gene matches. The CDR3 DNA reads as TGCAGTGCTACCTTAGCGGGAGGGCCCCGCGAGCAGTACTTC. It specifies CSATLAGGPREQYF.

This sequence joins TRBV7-9 and TRBJ1-1; 10 nucleotides agree with TRBD1. V was clipped by 5 bases and J by 4 bases; unmatched bases: 16. CDR1 is SEHNR and CDR2 is FQNEAQ in the germline V gene (reference sequence). The CDR3 runs to 18 residues. Here the CDR3 reads CASSTTGRDRGIGTEAFF. CDR3 nucleotides: TGTGCCAGCAGCACTACCGGCCGGGACAGGGGAATCGGCACTGAAGCTTTCTTT.

The chain combines TRBV20-1 with TRBJ1-5, with TRBD1 matching 7 bases. The CDR3 runs 17 residues. Germline V gene sequence: CDR1 DFQATT, CDR2 SNEGSKA (reference sequence). The ends lost 5 bases at V and 4 bases at J; junction bases unmatched: 17. CDR3 amino acids: CSADKLSDRSSNQPQHF. In DNA, the CDR3 is TGCAGTGCTGATAAACTATCGGACAGGTCCTCTAATCAGCCCCAGCATTTT.

The chain couples TRBV30 to TRBJ1-5, with a tentative D call TRBD1 (5 bases). Germline V CDR1 and CDR2: GTSNPN, SVGIG (reference sequence). Trimming pared 0 bases from V and 2 bases from J, leaving 17 bases between. This CDR3 has 17 amino acids. The DNA for the CDR3 is TGTGCCTGGAGTGTACGGGTCGGTAGGGGTGGCAATCAGCCCCAGCATTTT. Translation gives CAWSVRVGRGGNQPQHF.

This clonotype has just one count. The rearrangement links TRBV7-9 to TRBJ1-1, with D possibly TRBD1 on 6 matching bases. The CDR3 consists of 15 residues. Per germline, CDR1 SEHNR and CDR2 FQNEAQ (reference sequence). V was cut by 0 bases and J by 3 bases, with 11 bases left in between. CDR3 region: CASSLAGQGHTEAFF. DNA of the CDR3: TGTGCCAGCAGCTTAGCGGGGCAGGGGCACACTGAAGCTTTCTTT.

This clonotype has only a few counts. J is TRBJ1-2 and V is TRBV7-6; possible D gene TRBD1, 5 bases. There are 16 residues in the CDR3. Germline CDR1 reads SGHVS; CDR2 reads FNYEAQ. V lost 5 bases and J lost 7, with 23 bases in between. The CDR3 DNA is TGTGCCAGCAGCAACCGGATCGACAGAGCCCAGGGTGGCTACACCTTC. Amino acid sequence: CASSNRIDRAQGGYTF.

This chain joins TRBV7-6 and TRBJ2-3; D gene unclear. This CDR3 has 11 residues. V shed 4 bases and J shed 4 bases, with 3 bases lying between them. CDR1 SGHVS and CDR2 FNYEAQ come from the germline V gene. The CDR3 DNA sequence: TGTGCCAGCAGCTCGGCAGATACGCAGTATTTT. This encodes CASSSADTQYF.

This clonotype was seen more than once but under ten times. The chain carries TRBV27 and TRBJ1-6; TRBD1 aligns across 7 bases. The CDR3 length is 15 residues. With 2 bases clipped from V and 10 bases from J, the junction kept 8 bases outside the gene matches. CDR1 is MNHEY and CDR2 is SMNVEV in the germline V gene (reference sequence). CDR3 sequence reads: CASSLESRGRSPLHF. In DNA, the CDR3 is TGTGCCAGCAGTTTAGAATCGAGGGGGCGGTCACCCCTCCACTTT.

The chain employs TRBV7-2 and TRBJ2-1; D is undetermined. With 5 bases removed from V and 2 bases from J, the gap between germline ends came to 16 bases. Per the germline V gene, CDR1 is SGHTA and CDR2 is FQGNSA. The CDR3 totals 16 residues. CDR3 region: CASSPKTLNPYNEQFF. Written as DNA, the CDR3 is TGTGCCAGCAGCCCTAAAACCTTAAACCCCTACAATGAGCAGTTCTTC.

V usage is TRBV11-3 and J usage is TRBJ1-2, with no clear D. The CDR3 totals 15 residues. Trimming pared 0 bases from V and 7 bases from J, leaving 15 bases between. CDR1 is SGHNT and CDR2 is YENEEA in the germline V gene. The CDR3 loop is CASSLEFGDVGGYTF. The CDR3 coding sequence is TGTGCCAGCAGCTTAGAGTTCGGCGATGTCGGTGGCTACACCTTC.

The V and J genes are TRBV20-1 and TRBJ1-2; TRBD1 aligns across 10 bases. After removal of 0 bases from V and 5 bases from J, the junction contained 3 bases not matched to a gene. Per the germline V gene, CDR1 is DFQATT and CDR2 is SNEGSKA (reference sequence). CDR3 length: 14 amino acids. The CDR3 coding sequence is TGCAGTGCTAGAGATGGGACAGGGGTATATGGCTACACCTTC. Its protein is CSARDGTGVYGYTF.

V is TRBV6-2 or TRBV6-3 and J is TRBJ1-1; 9 positions match TRBD1. The junction had 14 bases not matched to a gene; V was cut back by 6 bases and J by 6 bases. From germline, CDR1 is MNHEY and CDR2 SVGEGT. This CDR3 has 16 amino acids. CDR3 DNA: TGTGCCAGCAGCGCTTTTACAGGGGGCGCTTCGTCTGAAGCTTTCTTT. Translation gives CASSAFTGGASSEAFF.

The chain recombines TRBV6-1 with TRBJ1-1; 7 bases agree with TRBD1. Germline CDR1 reads MNHNS; CDR2 reads SASEGT. V lost 7 bases, J lost 7 bases, and 9 bases stayed unmatched. The CDR3 runs 13 residues. The DNA for the CDR3 is TGTGCCAGCACGTCGGGACAGCTTCGTGAAGCTTTCTTT. Its protein is CASTSGQLREAFF.

The gene calls are TRBV2 and TRBJ2-7; 10 nucleotides agree with TRBD2. Germline CDR1 is SNHLY and CDR2 is FYNNEI. The CDR3 is 15 amino acids. Trimming removed 0 bases from V and 6 bases from J; junction bases left unmatched: 5. The CDR3 nucleotides are TGTGCCAGCAGTGAAGCTAGCGGGGGGTTCGCCGAGCAGTACTTC. This sequence encodes CASSEASGGFAEQYF.

The chain employs TRBV30 and TRBJ1-2, with 10 bases lining up with TRBD1. After removal of 7 bases from V and 8 bases from J, the junction contained 4 bases not matched to a gene. The CDR3 covers 11 residues. CDR1 and CDR2 (germline): GTSNPN, SVGIG (reference sequence). The CDR3 is CASGQGDGYTF. The CDR3 bases are TGTGCCTCAGGACAGGGGGACGGCTACACCTTC.

This rearrangement joins TRBV12-3 or TRBV12-4 to TRBJ1-2; D call uncertain. There are 12 residues in the CDR3. V gave up 6 bases and J gave up 4 bases, with 9 bases separating them. The CDR3, as DNA: TGTGCCAGCAGCGACACCTTCTATGGCTACACCTTC. Translated, it gives CASSDTFYGYTF.

This clonotype was counted between two and nine times. The chain recombines TRBV7-2 with TRBJ1-2; no clear D gene. This CDR3 comprises 14 residues. Germline CDR1 reads SGHTA; CDR2 reads FQGNSA. V lost 1 base and J 3 bases, leaving 9 bases between the germline ends. In DNA form, the CDR3 reads TGTGCCAGCAGCTTAGACCCCTCCTACTATGGCTACACCTTC. Amino acid sequence: CASSLDPSYYGYTF.

This clonotype has only a few counts. The chain carries TRBV7-8 and TRBJ1-2; D is unresolved. This CDR3 contains 16 residues. Trimming removed 2 bases at V and 3 bases at J, with 16 bases between. Germline lookup yields CDR1 SGHVS and CDR2 FQNEAQ. The CDR3 here is CASSLNPGPLHYGYTF. The CDR3 DNA sequence: TGTGCCAGCAGCTTAAATCCCGGACCGCTACACTATGGCTACACCTTC.